The 32 T cell receptor beta chains listed next were all sequenced from one sample in a study of regulatory T cells in long-lasting Graves disease. Sample time point: newly diagnosed GD, antithyroid drugs for less than 3 months. The TCR library was made from RNA extracted from PBMCs. The TCR beta library used iRepertoire HTBI primers with Arm-PCR amplification of CDR3. Using its own MiXCR run on the multiplex PCR reads, TCRdb lists one record per CDR3 protein. In the table there are 200,000 to 250,000 distinct CDR3 sequences, roughly a fifth of which are singletons. The same data also went into a second study, on T cells in Graves' hyperthyroidism and ophthalmopathy.

Sequencing was performed on peripheral blood mononuclear cells (PBMCs), taken at new diagnosis, from a patient treated with antithyroid drugs. These receptors were collected from a woman in her thirties with Graves disease.

This clonotype was observed at least ten times. The V call is TRBV20-1, the J call TRBJ1-4; possibly TRBD1 for D (5 bases). The V gene's germline CDR1 is DFQATT and CDR2 SNEGSKA (reference sequence). The CDR3 is made up of 15 amino acids. Trimming removed 6 bases from V and 7 bases from J, with 21 bases in between. The CDR3 here is CSAQGSNRLGEKLFF. Written as DNA, the CDR3 is TGCAGTGCCCAGGGATCGAACCGTTTAGGTGAAAAACTGTTTTTT.

The sample holds many counts of this clonotype. The chain links TRBV12-3 or TRBV12-4 to TRBJ2-4; 7 bases are a match to TRBD1. The CDR3 length is 14 residues. V was clipped by 6 bases and J by 2 bases; unmatched bases: 4. DNA for the CDR3: TGTGCCAGCAGCGGGACAGCTCCCAAAAACATTCAGTACTTC. Its protein product is CASSGTAPKNIQYF.

In its sample, this clonotype was seen many times. The V and J genes are TRBV10-3 and TRBJ2-7; the D gene is possibly TRBD2 (6 bases). This CDR3 spans 14 amino acids. The germline V and J ends were trimmed by 4 bases and 2 bases, with 12 bases remaining between them. The germline CDR1 and CDR2 sequences are ENHRY and SYGVKD. The CDR3 DNA reads TGTGCCATCAGTGGATACGGGGGAGCCTACGAGCAGTACTTC. It is translated as CAISGYGGAYEQYF.

A word on this clonotype: This sequence may be a read error, since a much larger clone differs from it by one base. The chain employs TRBV3-1 and TRBJ2-1, with D maybe TRBD2 (6 bases). Trimming left V 3 bases short and J 3 bases short, with 15 bases between. CDR3 length equals 16 residues. Germline loops: CDR1 LGHDT, CDR2 YNNKEL (reference sequence). The CDR3 protein is CASSQTGALLYNEQFF. CDR3 in DNA: TGTGCCAGCAGCCAGACGGGAGCCCTTCTCTACAATGAGCAGTTCTTC.

The rearrangement joins TRBV20-1 to TRBJ2-2; possible D gene TRBD2, 6 bases. This CDR3 has 14 residues. Germline loops: CDR1 DFQATT, CDR2 SNEGSKA (reference sequence). Trimming removed 5 bases from V and 4 bases from J, with 14 bases in between. In nucleotides, the CDR3 is TGCAGTGCTCGACTAGTGTTGGGCACCGGGGAGCTGTTTTTT. Encoded protein: CSARLVLGTGELFF.

This clonotype occurred many times. The chain uses TRBV29-1 and TRBJ2-7; D might be TRBD1 (6 bases). V was pared by 7 bases and J by 0 bases, with 16 bases between. The CDR3 is made up of 14 amino acids. Germline CDR1 and CDR2: SQVTM and ANQGSEA. CDR3: CSAPDRDTSYEQYF. CDR3 coding DNA: TGCAGCGCCCCAGACCGGGACACCTCCTACGAGCAGTACTTC.

This clonotype was observed once. This chain joins TRBV7-2 and TRBJ2-7; D tentatively fits TRBD1 or TRBD2 (5 bases each). Germline V gene lookup returns CDR1 SGHTA and CDR2 FQGNSA. This CDR3 region has 13 residues. Trimming removed 4 bases at V and 8 bases at J, with 15 bases between. The CDR3: CASSSEGRLQQYF. DNA of the CDR3: TGTGCCAGCAGCTCAGAGGGACGTTTACAGCAGTACTTC.

The gene calls are TRBV7-2 and TRBJ2-3, with 14 bases fitting TRBD2. Trimming at V came to 5 bases and at J to 7 bases, leaving 5 bases not matched to a gene. The germline V gene has CDR1 SGHTA and CDR2 FQGNSA. There are 15 residues in the CDR3. The CDR3: CASSPGTSGRNTQYF. In nucleotides, the CDR3 is TGTGCCAGCAGCCCCGGGACTAGCGGGAGAAATACGCAGTATTTT.

The V gene is TRBV7-2, the J gene TRBJ2-5, with 16 bases matching TRBD2. The CDR3 runs to 20 residues. The ends lost 4 bases at V and 4 bases at J; junction bases unmatched: 15. Germline CDR1 SGHTA, CDR2 FQGNSA. Here the CDR3 DNA reads TGTGCCAGCAGCTCGGGACTAGCGGGGGGGCCAGGCGTACCAAGAGAGACCCAGTACTTC. Its protein is CASSSGLAGGPGVPRETQYF.

This clonotype was picked up many times. This sequence joins TRBV28 and TRBJ2-5, with TRBD1 identical over 9 bases. The V gene end was trimmed by 8 bases and the J gene end by 5 bases; junction bases not matched to a gene: 3. In germline, CDR1 is MDHEN, CDR2 SYDVKM. The CDR3 loop spans 12 amino acids. Written as DNA, the CDR3 is TGTGCCAGCGGGACAGGGAGGGAGACCCAGTACTTC. The encoded protein is CASGTGRETQYF.

Comment on this clonotype: This likely came from a read error, as a far larger clone is one base away. The genes are TRBV7-2 and TRBJ2-1; a weak D match, TRBD2 (5 bases). The CDR3 length is 14 residues. Looked up from germline, CDR1 is SGHTA and CDR2 is FQGNSA. The CDR3 is CASGLLRGRNEQFF. The CDR3 DNA follows: TGTGCCAGCGGCTTGCTAAGAGGGCGGAATGAGCAGTTCTTC.

This clonotype was picked up many times. The V gene is TRBV28, the J gene TRBJ1-5; TRBD1 is a possible D gene (5 bases). With 3 bases removed from V and 11 bases from J, the gap between germline ends came to 20 bases. CDR1 MDHEN and CDR2 SYDVKM come from the germline V gene. The CDR3 totals 15 residues. The CDR3 nucleotides read TGTGCCAGCAGTTTGAATTTGGGGCCTTCAGGGACCCAGCATTTT. Amino acid sequence: CASSLNLGPSGTQHF.

This clonotype showed up many times. The DNA for the CDR3 is TGCAGTGCGGGACCCAGGACAGGGGGAAACACTGAAGCTTTCTTT. It translates to CSAGPRTGGNTEAFF. The J gene is TRBJ1-1, the V gene TRBV20-1; 10 nucleotides agree with TRBD1. V was pared by 6 bases and J by 2 bases, with 9 bases of the junction left unmatched. The CDR3 is 15 amino acids. Germline CDR1 is DFQATT and CDR2 is SNEGSKA (reference sequence).

In its sample, this clonotype was seen many times. This sequence joins TRBV4-1 and TRBJ1-6, with a tentative D call TRBD1 (5 bases). This CDR3 has 16 amino acids. Germline loops: CDR1 MGHRA, CDR2 YSYEKL. The germline V and J ends were trimmed by 4 bases and 6 bases, with 16 bases remaining between them. CDR3 DNA sequence: TGCGCCAGCAGCCGGCAAGATGACAGTTTTAATTCACCCCTCCACTTT. Encoded protein: CASSRQDDSFNSPLHF.

This clonotype was seen many times. The chain recombines TRBV30 with TRBJ1-1; 7 positions agree with TRBD1. The junction had 2 bases not matched to a gene; V was cut back by 4 bases and J by 0 bases. The germline V gene has CDR1 GTSNPN and CDR2 SVGIG (reference sequence). CDR3 length: 13 amino acids. The CDR3 DNA follows: TGTGCCTGGACCACAGGGGTGAACACTGAAGCTTTCTTT. As protein: CAWTTGVNTEAFF.

This clonotype has ten or more counts. CDR3 DNA sequence: TGTGCCAGCGGTCGGACAGGGTCCTACGAGCAGTACTTC. Protein: CASGRTGSYEQYF. The chain links TRBV6-1 to TRBJ2-7; TRBD1 matches 8 bases. The J segment lost 1 base and the V segment lost 8 bases, leaving 4 bases of the junction unmatched. This CDR3 contains 13 residues. The germline CDR1 and CDR2 sequences are MNHNS and SASEGT.

This clonotype was seen at least ten times. The chain couples TRBV19 to TRBJ1-4, with D perhaps matching TRBD1 (6 bases). The CDR3 covers 16 residues. The V gene lost 6 bases and the J gene lost 4 bases, with 18 bases spanning the gap. From germline, CDR1 is LNHDA and CDR2 SQIVND (reference sequence). The CDR3 coding sequence is TGTGCCAGTAGACTGAACAGGGACAACGATAATGAAAAACTGTTTTTT. This codes for CASRLNRDNDNEKLFF.

This clonotype was seen at least ten times. The rearrangement uses TRBV28 and TRBJ1-2; 10 bases align to TRBD1. Per the germline V gene, CDR1 is MDHEN and CDR2 is SYDVKM. J lost 5 bases, V lost 2 bases, and 5 bases had no gene match. This CDR3 has 15 amino acids. The CDR3 coding sequence is TGTGCCAGCAGTTTAGGGGGACAGGGGAAGTATGGCTACACCTTC. Protein product: CASSLGGQGKYGYTF.

This clonotype was detected many times. This chain links TRBV20-1 with TRBJ1-3; D is undetermined. Trimming cost V 1 base and J 2 bases, with 9 bases left between them. The CDR3 is 14 amino acids. Germline assignment: CDR1 DFQATT and CDR2 SNEGSKA (reference sequence). In nucleotides, the CDR3 is TGCAGTGCTAGAGTGCCCGGGGCTGGAAACACCATATATTTT. Amino acids: CSARVPGAGNTIYF.

In its sample, this clonotype was seen many times. V is TRBV20-1 and J is TRBJ2-2; TRBD2 aligns across 11 bases. V gave up 0 bases and J gave up 4 bases; unmatched junction bases: 7. This CDR3 spans 17 amino acids. The germline V gene has CDR1 DFQATT and CDR2 SNEGSKA (reference sequence). DNA of the CDR3: TGCAGTGCTAGAGATTGGGCTAGCGGGGGGACCACCGGGGAGCTGTTTTTT. This gives the protein CSARDWASGGTTGELFF.

This clonotype was seen many times. The V gene is TRBV28, the J gene TRBJ2-7; a weak D match, TRBD2 (6 bases). The ends were cut back, 4 bases at V and 0 bases at J, with 13 bases in the middle. From germline, CDR1 is MDHEN and CDR2 SYDVKM. The CDR3 runs 15 residues. In DNA, the CDR3 is TGTGCCAGCAGTTCACTAACTAGCATCTCCTACGAGCAGTACTTC. It yields the protein CASSSLTSISYEQYF.

There are many counts of this clonotype. This rearrangement joins TRBV29-1 to TRBJ1-4; 9 positions match TRBD1. Unmatched junction bases numbered 8, after V lost 6 bases and J lost 0 bases. Germline-derived CDR1 and CDR2 are SQVTM and ANQGSEA. The CDR3 is 16 residues long. CDR3 in amino acids: CSVPGQGVPTNEKLFF. The CDR3 DNA follows: TGCAGCGTCCCGGGACAGGGAGTTCCAACTAATGAAAAACTGTTTTTT. The whole variable domain, filled in from reference TRBV29-1 and TRBJ1-4, reads SAVISQKPSRDICQRGTSLTIQCQVDSQVTMMFWYRQQPGQSLTLIATANQGSEATYESGFVIDKFPISRPNLTFSTLTVSNMSPEDSSIYLCSVPGQGVPTNEKLFFGSGTQLSVL.

The table lists this clonotype with many counts. The chain uses TRBV27 and TRBJ2-7; 14 positions match TRBD2. Germline V gives CDR1 MNHEY, CDR2 SMNVEV (reference sequence). The ends lost 6 bases at V and 2 bases at J; junction bases unmatched: 6. The CDR3 has 16 residues. The CDR3 protein is CASSSGTSGRAYEQYF. In DNA, the CDR3 is TGTGCCAGCAGCTCCGGGACTAGCGGGAGAGCCTACGAGCAGTACTTC.

This clonotype turned up a few times. The chain is built from TRBV19 and TRBJ2-4; D is perhaps TRBD1 (6 bases). The germline gives CDR1 LNHDA, CDR2 SQIVND (reference sequence). The CDR3 is made up of 12 amino acids. V gave up 5 bases and J gave up 9 bases, with 11 bases separating them. The CDR3 nucleotides read TGTGCCAGTAGTCACAGGGTAGGCATTCAGTACTTC. It translates to CASSHRVGIQYF.

CDR3 sequence (DNA): TGTGCCAGCAGCTTAGAGCTTGGGCTAGCGGGAGCGGGGGAGACCCAGTACTTC. Translation: CASSLELGLAGAGETQYF. V is TRBV7-2 and J is TRBJ2-5; 10 nucleotides line up with TRBD2. Trimming at V came to 1 base and at J to 5 bases, leaving 13 bases not matched to a gene. Germline loops: CDR1 SGHTA, CDR2 FQGNSA. This CDR3 comprises 18 residues.

This clonotype was detected ten times or more. The V gene is TRBV7-9, the J gene TRBJ1-2; 8 nucleotides match TRBD1. The J segment lost 7 bases and the V segment lost 5 bases, leaving 15 bases of the junction unmatched. This CDR3 has 16 amino acids. Germline CDR1 is SEHNR and CDR2 is FQNEAQ (reference sequence). The CDR3 loop reads CASSPPLRQGMSGYTF. The CDR3 DNA follows: TGTGCCAGCAGCCCCCCGCTTAGACAGGGGATGAGTGGCTACACCTTC.

There are many counts of this clonotype. The chain combines TRBV20-1 with TRBJ1-2; possible D gene TRBD1, 6 bases. The length of the CDR3 is 13 residues. V was trimmed by 4 bases and J by 4 bases, leaving 13 bases between them. From germline, CDR1 is DFQATT and CDR2 SNEGSKA (reference sequence). CDR3 loop: CSAITGGLYGYTF. CDR3 DNA sequence: TGCAGTGCTATAACGGGGGGCCTCTATGGCTACACCTTC.

About this clonotype: Compared with germline, one end of the junction differs, possibly owing to a read error. The chain employs TRBV7-9 and TRBJ1-2, with D perhaps matching TRBD1 (6 bases). Germline V gene sequence: CDR1 SEHNR, CDR2 FQNEAQ (reference sequence). The CDR3 sequence is 14 residues long. The CDR3 DNA reads TGTGTCAGCAGCCCAGGCACAGGGAACTATGGCTACACCTTC. Amino acid sequence: CVSSPGTGNYGYTF.

This clonotype was detected ten times or more. V gene TRBV3-1 combines with J gene TRBJ1-6, with TRBD1 matching over 7 bases. Trimming at V came to 3 bases and at J to 8 bases, leaving 4 bases not matched to a gene. This CDR3 contains 14 residues. Germline-derived CDR1 and CDR2 are LGHDT and YNNKEL (reference sequence). CDR3 amino acids: CASSQGTDYSPLHF. The CDR3 DNA reads TGTGCCAGCAGCCAGGGGACAGATTATTCACCCCTCCACTTT.

This clonotype occurred many times. This rearrangement joins TRBV7-9 to TRBJ1-6, with 11 bases fitting TRBD1. This CDR3 has 14 residues. CDR1 and CDR2 (germline): SEHNR, FQNEAQ (reference sequence). The trim removed 6 bases at V and 6 bases at J, leaving 1 base unmatched. DNA for the CDR3: TGTGCCAGCAGAGGACAGGGGGCTAATTCACCCCTCCACTTT. This translates into CASRGQGANSPLHF.

This clonotype was observed at least ten times. This chain connects TRBV9 to TRBJ1-2; D unclear. Trimming cost V 0 bases and J 2 bases, with 11 bases left between them. This CDR3 comprises 15 residues. CDR1 and CDR2 from the germline V gene are SGDLS and YYNGEE. The CDR3 sequence: CASSVGADGNYGYTF. The CDR3 DNA follows: TGTGCCAGCAGCGTAGGGGCGGACGGGAACTATGGCTACACCTTC. Filled out from reference TRBV9 and TRBJ1-2, the complete variable domain reads DSGVTQTPKHLITATGQRVTLRCSPRSGDLSVYWYQQSLDQGLQFLIQYYNGEERAKGNILERFSAQQFPDLHSELNLSSLELGDSALYFCASSVGADGNYGYTFGSGTRLTVV.

The V gene is TRBV15, the J gene TRBJ1-1, with D maybe TRBD1 (6 bases). V shed 0 bases and J shed 7 bases, with 18 bases lying between them. The germline V gene encodes CDR1 LNHNV and CDR2 YYDKDF (reference sequence). CDR3 length: 16 residues. CDR3 loop: CATSRDPQGSGSEAFF. The CDR3 nucleotides read TGTGCCACCAGCAGAGATCCGCAGGGGTCGGGAAGTGAAGCTTTCTTT.